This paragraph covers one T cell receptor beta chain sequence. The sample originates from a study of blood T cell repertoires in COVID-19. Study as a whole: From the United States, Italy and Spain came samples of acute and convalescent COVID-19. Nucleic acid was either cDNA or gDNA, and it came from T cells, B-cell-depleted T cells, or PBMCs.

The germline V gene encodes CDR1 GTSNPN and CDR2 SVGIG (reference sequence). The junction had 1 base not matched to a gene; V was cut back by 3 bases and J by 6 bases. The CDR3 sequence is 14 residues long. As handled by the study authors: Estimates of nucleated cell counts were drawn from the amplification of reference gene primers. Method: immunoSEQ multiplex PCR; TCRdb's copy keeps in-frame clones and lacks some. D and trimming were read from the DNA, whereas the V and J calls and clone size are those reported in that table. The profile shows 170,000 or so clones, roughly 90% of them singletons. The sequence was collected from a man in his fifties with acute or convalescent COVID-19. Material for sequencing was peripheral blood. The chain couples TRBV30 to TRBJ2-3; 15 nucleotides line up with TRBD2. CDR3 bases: TGTGCCTGGAGAGGACTAGCGGGAGGGGATACGCAGTATTTT. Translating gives CAWRGLAGGDTQYF.